The 13 T cell receptor beta chains below come from one sample, sequenced in a study of blood T cell repertoires in COVID-19. Assay used: immunoSEQ multiplex PCR; TCRdb lists only in-frame clones, some missing. This table has under 200,000 clones, 79% appearing once. Sequenced material: peripheral blood. Receptor source: a woman aged 55-70 years with COVID-19, enrolled during active disease.

In its sample, this clone was seen once. The V call is TRBV3-1 (or the pseudogene TRBV3-2), the J call TRBJ2-7; TRBD2 might be the D (5 bases). CDR1 and CDR2 from the germline V gene are LGHDT and YNNKEL (reference sequence). The CDR3 has 12 residues. Trimming removed 1 base at V and 6 bases at J, with 7 bases between. For the CDR3, the DNA is TGTGCCAGCAGCCAAGCTCGGGGCGAGCAGTACTTC. Protein sequence: CASSQARGEQYF.

This chain joins TRBV5-1 and TRBJ2-7, with 7 nucleotides matching TRBD1. Germline V CDR1 and CDR2: SGHRS, YFSETQ. The trim removed 4 bases at V and 3 bases at J, leaving 7 bases unmatched. This CDR3 has 14 residues. CDR3 in DNA: TGCGCCAGCAGCGGACGGGACAGCCACTACGAGCAGTACGTC. Translation: CASSGRDSHYEQYV.

The rearrangement links TRBV20-1 to TRBJ2-5; D is undetermined. Germline CDR1 DFQATT, CDR2 SNEGSKA (reference sequence). The CDR3 contains 11 residues. The CDR3 protein is CSAIRQETQYF. The CDR3 DNA follows: TGCAGCGCGATACGACAAGAGACCCAGTACTTC.

The V and J genes are TRBV5-1 and TRBJ2-2, with TRBD2 matching 11 bases. The germline V gene encodes CDR1 SGHRS and CDR2 YFSETQ. This CDR3 contains 16 residues. The V and J ends lost 4 bases and 6 bases, in that order; junction bases with no gene match: 8. CDR3 in amino acids: CASSPVAGGPAGELFF. The CDR3 region has the DNA TGCGCCAGCAGCCCAGTAGCGGGGGGGCCCGCCGGGGAGCTGTTTTTT.

This chain connects TRBV27 to TRBJ2-3, with a possible D match to TRBD2 (6 bases). The V and J ends lost 7 bases and 7 bases respectively, with 24 bases between them. CDR1 is MNHEY and CDR2 is SMNVEV in the germline V gene (reference sequence). The CDR3 spans 16 residues. CDR3 DNA: TGTGCCAGCACTGCCGGGGGATCGGCTAGCAGGAATACGCAGTATTTT. This translates into CASTAGGSASRNTQYF.

This chain links TRBV5-6 with TRBJ1-6; D unresolved. Germline-derived CDR1 and CDR2 are SGHDT and YYEEEE. The CDR3 loop spans 14 amino acids. Trimming took 4 bases from V and 6 from J, leaving 11 bases between them. CDR3 amino acids: CASSLASRNSPLHF. CDR3 nucleotide sequence: TGTGCCAGCAGCCTAGCCTCGCGTAATTCACCCCTCCACTTT.

V is TRBV5-1 and J is TRBJ2-3, with D possibly TRBD2 on 5 matching bases. The CDR3 is made up of 15 amino acids. V was shortened by 4 bases and J by 0 bases, with 12 bases between the two germline ends. Germline-derived CDR1 and CDR2 are SGHRS and YFSETQ. CDR3 protein: CASSRIASSTDTQYF. DNA of the CDR3: TGCGCCAGCAGCCGCATAGCGAGTAGCACAGATACGCAGTATTTT.

This clone has at least ten counts. CDR3 amino acids: CASSRETSGPNEQFF. The DNA for the CDR3 is TGTGCCAGCAGCCGCGAAACTAGCGGGCCAAATGAGCAGTTCTTC. The rearrangement joins TRBV7-9 to TRBJ2-1; 9 bases align to TRBD2. The CDR3 is 15 residues long. Unmatched junction bases numbered 9, after V lost 5 bases and J lost 7 bases. Germline V gives CDR1 SEHNR, CDR2 FQNEAQ (reference sequence). Using reference TRBV7-9 and TRBJ2-1 for the parts outside the CDR3, the full variable domain is DTGVSQNPRHKITKRGQNVTFRCDPISEHNRLYWYRQTLGQGPEFLTYFQNEAQLEKSRLLSDRFSAERPKGSFSTLEIQRTEQGDSAMYLCASSRETSGPNEQFFGPGTRLTVL.

V and J are TRBV5-4 and TRBJ2-7; 8 positions agree with TRBD2. The V gene's germline CDR1 is SGHNT and CDR2 YYREEE (reference sequence). The junction had 12 bases not matched to a gene; V was cut back by 4 bases and J by 3 bases. The CDR3 sequence is 16 residues long. CDR3 amino acids: CASSPDSGIRFYEQYF. CDR3 coding DNA: TGTGCCAGCAGCCCGGATAGCGGGATTAGGTTCTACGAGCAGTACTTC.

V is TRBV6-5 and J is TRBJ2-3; 8 nucleotides line up with TRBD2. The V segment lost 6 bases and the J segment 2 bases; nucleotides outside the gene matches: 7. CDR3 length: 15 residues. Germline lookup yields CDR1 MNHEY and CDR2 SVGAGI. The CDR3 region is CASSSYSGVTDTQYF. CDR3 coding DNA: TGTGCCAGCAGCTCTTATAGCGGGGTCACAGATACGCAGTATTTT.

The chain joins TRBV28 to TRBJ1-4; D remains unclear. This CDR3 is built from 11 residues. The V end lost 3 bases, the J end lost 6 bases, and 2 bases lay between the germline ends. CDR1 is MDHEN, CDR2 SYDVKM, per germline. CDR3 protein: CASSFDEKLFF. CDR3 coding DNA: TGTGCCAGCAGTTTCGATGAAAAACTGTTTTTT.

This chain joins TRBV12-3 or TRBV12-4 and TRBJ2-3; D might be TRBD1 (6 bases). Trimming took 5 bases from V and 8 from J, leaving 14 bases between them. The CDR3 consists of 13 residues. This CDR3 reads CASSTDRFGTQYF. Written as DNA, the CDR3 is TGTGCCAGCAGTACCGACAGGTTCGGTACGCAGTATTTT.

This chain links TRBV6-4 with TRBJ2-7; 8 bases line up with TRBD1. V shed 0 bases, J shed 2 bases, and the junction held 9 bases outside the gene matches. Germline V gene data show CDR1 as MRHNA and CDR2 as SNTAGT. The CDR3 runs 17 residues. The CDR3: CASSDSNRGSHPYEQYF. DNA for the CDR3: TGTGCCAGCAGTGACTCGAACAGGGGGTCCCACCCCTACGAGCAGTACTTC.